This TCR beta chain was recorded in a study of early T cells in non-severe SARS-CoV-2 infection (dated by TCRdb to the early 2020s). Turning to the overall study: TCR sequencing used bulk RNA from unsorted whole blood, so alpha and beta chains could not be paired. The investigation overall reported the following: VDJdb matching was skewed toward anti-spike CD8 responses, so virus-specific expansions were likely underestimated and private and CD4 specificities were missed.

A case-control design nested within a healthcare worker cohort in London, UK, was used, with weekly nasopharyngeal swab PCR tests and blood sampling performed. Between 23 and 31 March 2020, the week of the UK lockdown, healthcare workers were enrolled and then followed up weekly for as long as 16 weeks. The library was made by 5' RACE. The sequencing machine was a NextSeq 500. To correct for sequencing error and PCR bias, the TCR library protocol tagged individual cDNA molecules with unique molecular identifiers. Both TCR alpha and beta chains were sequenced, and tight co-correlation was observed between alpha and beta sequence abundances in each sample. The study's processing was this. Decombinator V4 was used to annotate the V gene, J gene and CDR3 of the TCR sequences. Expanded TCRs were defined as changing significantly between any two time points under a Poisson model with p below 0.0001. TCR abundances were normalised to the total number of TCRs sequenced in each sample and reported as counts per million. VDJdb, accessed 1 November 2021, was searched for CMV, EBV and SARS-CoV-2 annotated TCRs, with TCRs annotated for multiple antigens excluded. The public reads were reanalyzed by TCRdb: fastp trimming at Q25, MiXCR alignment, in-frame beta chains only. Each entry merges the rows of one CDR3 protein and shows their most common DNA and genes. TCRdb's processing, not the study's, gives the V and J calls here. In all, the sample holds around 50,000 distinct CDR3 sequences, and over 9.5% of those were seen once. The ten largest clonotypes hold about 9.7% of the sample.

A remark on this clonotype: Its binding antigen is unknown. No qualities accompany the bases; no much larger clone lies one base away.

This TCR came from an adult who was a healthcare worker with PCR-confirmed SARS-CoV-2 infection or an uninfected control (not recorded which). The sequenced sample consisted of whole blood.

The DNA reads TGCAGTGCTTCACCCCGGGACAGAGTTGCAACTAATGAAAAACTGTTTTTT. Its protein is CSASPRDRVATNEKLFF. In this chain, TRBV20-1 is recombined with TRBJ1-4; TRBD1 aligns with 7 central bases. Looking up the germline V gene (reference sequence) yields CDR1 DFQATT and CDR2 SNEGSKA. The CDR3 has 17 amino acids, counting the end cysteine and phenylalanine. Of the read, only the CDR3 DNA is kept; its 51 bases are in frame from base 1. Compared with germline, V lacks 5 bases and J lacks 0 bases; bases without a gene match: 12.